The clone carrying this T cell receptor (beta chain) appeared many times. The data stem from a study of T cells in Graves' hyperthyroidism and ophthalmopathy. RNA transcripts provided the source from which TCR beta CDR3 regions were amplified. When the TCR CDR3 underwent first-round RT-PCR, the HTBI primer set was used. From the multiplex PCR reads, TCRdb called clonotypes with MiXCR, one entry per CDR3 protein. The sample records fewer than 400,000 distinct CDR3 sequences, 16% being singletons. This CDR3 has 14 amino acids. The V and J ends lost 2 bases and 3 bases respectively, with 8 bases between them. Germline lookup yields CDR1 LGHNT and CDR2 FRNRAP.

The sequenced sample consisted of blood. This sequence joins TRBV12-5 and TRBJ2-1, with D perhaps TRBD1 (5 bases). This clonotype originated in a man aged 30 to 39 with Graves' hyperthyroidism. CDR3 bases: TGTGCTAGTGGTTTGAACAGGTTCTACAATGAGCAGTTCTTC. It codes for CASGLNRFYNEQFF.